The next 10 T cell receptor beta chains were all read from a single sample in a study of CXCR3-negative and CXCR3-positive naive CD8 T cells. Libraries of TRB cDNA were made by 5' RACE and carried UMIs. Following a re-call of the 5' RACE reads, TCRdb has one entry per CDR3 protein and lacks DNA. The sample totals about 89,000 distinct CDR3 sequences. Study findings and constraints: Compared with CXCR3-negative naive cells, CXCR3-positive naive cells showed more hydrophobic TRB CDR3s.

Their antigens remain unidentified. The specimen sequenced was naive CXCR3+ CD8+ T cells from blood. The subset: CD45RO-CCR7+CD27+CD95- naive CD8+ T cells expressing CXCR3 (TNR3+). These receptors came from a human donor in good health. Some clones in this sample may be carry-over from other donors' samples.

This chain joins TRBV7-9 and TRBJ2-1. From germline, CDR1 is SEHNR and CDR2 FQNEAQ (reference sequence). This CDR3 contains 15 residues. This chain's CDR3 is CASSAFQWGYNEQFF. Filled out from reference TRBV7-9 and TRBJ2-1, the complete variable domain reads DTGVSQNPRHKITKRGQNVTFRCDPISEHNRLYWYRQTLGQGPEFLTYFQNEAQLEKSRLLSDRFSAERPKGSFSTLEIQRTEQGDSAMYLCASSAFQWGYNEQFFGPGTRLTVL.

The chain carries TRBV4-1 and TRBJ1-2. This CDR3 spans 12 amino acids. Per the germline V gene, CDR1 is MGHRA and CDR2 is YSYEKL. The CDR3 is CASSQGFFGYTF.

V is TRBV12-3 or TRBV12-4 and J is TRBJ1-3; without DNA, the TCRdb call of TRBD1 cannot be checked. This CDR3 has 13 residues. CDR3: CASSLDGSGAIYF.

This chain links TRBV27 with TRBJ1-5; TCRdb names TRBD1, which stays unverified in the absence of DNA. The CDR3 covers 17 residues. CDR1 is MNHEY, CDR2 SMNVEV, per germline (reference sequence). CDR3: CASSLFAGDHSNQPQHF.

The chain links TRBV7-2 to TRBJ2-5; there is no DNA to check the TCRdb D call of TRBD2. This CDR3 is 18 amino acids long. CDR1 and CDR2 (germline): SGHTA, FQGNSA. The CDR3 reads CASSRQPLAGGSQETQYF.

This chain joins TRBV7-2 and TRBJ2-7; the TCRdb call, TRBD2, lacks DNA for checking. This CDR3 has 14 amino acids. The germline gives CDR1 SGHTA, CDR2 FQGNSA. CDR3 sequence: CASSQAGGRDEQYF.

The chain's CDR3 is CAWRLKNRSTGELFF. This chain links TRBV30 with TRBJ2-2. Per germline, CDR1 GTSNPN and CDR2 SVGIG (reference sequence). The CDR3 contains 15 residues.

This sequence joins TRBV7-6 and TRBJ1-5; no DNA is available, so the TRBD1 call from TCRdb remains unchecked. CDR3 length: 14 residues. From germline, CDR1 is SGHVS and CDR2 FNYEAQ. CDR3 amino acids: CASSPGGRNQPQHF.

This chain links TRBV20-1 with TRBJ2-1; the TRBD2 assignment by TCRdb is unverifiable without DNA. The CDR3 sequence is 16 residues long. Germline-derived CDR1 and CDR2 are DFQATT and SNEGSKA (reference sequence). This chain's CDR3 is CSASKGPSSSFDEQFF.

The chain has TRBV28 and TRBJ2-1; the D call from TCRdb, TRBD2, cannot be confirmed without DNA. Germline V gene lookup returns CDR1 MDHEN and CDR2 SYDVKM. The CDR3 runs to 14 residues. The CDR3 reads CASTGTSGGHEQFF.